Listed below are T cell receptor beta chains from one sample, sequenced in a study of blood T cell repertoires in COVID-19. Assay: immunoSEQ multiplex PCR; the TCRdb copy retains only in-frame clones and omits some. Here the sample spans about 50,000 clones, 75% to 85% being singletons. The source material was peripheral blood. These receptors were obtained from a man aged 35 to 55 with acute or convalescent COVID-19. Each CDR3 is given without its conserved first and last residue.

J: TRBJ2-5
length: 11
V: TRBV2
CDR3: ASRFGQQETQY

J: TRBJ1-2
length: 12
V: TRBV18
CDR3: ASSPLLQGDGYT

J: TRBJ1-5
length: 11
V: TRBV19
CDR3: ASNRDNGQPQH

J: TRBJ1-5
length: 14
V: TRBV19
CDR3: ASRAKYRDSNQPQH

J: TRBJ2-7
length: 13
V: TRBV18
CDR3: ASSPQGNPSYEQY

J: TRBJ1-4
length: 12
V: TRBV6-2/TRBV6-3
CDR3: ASSRTTTNEKLF

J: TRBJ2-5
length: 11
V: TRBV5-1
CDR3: ASSFGGGQTQY

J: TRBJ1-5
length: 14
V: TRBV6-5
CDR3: ASSYSTGILPQPQH

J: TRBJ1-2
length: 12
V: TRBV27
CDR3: ASSQRGRNYGYT

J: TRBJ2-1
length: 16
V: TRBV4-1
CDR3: ASSQANLGGSSYNEQF

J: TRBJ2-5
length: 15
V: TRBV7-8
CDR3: ASSLGVKLVFGETQY

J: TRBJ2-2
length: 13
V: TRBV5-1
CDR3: ASSTTAIDTGELF

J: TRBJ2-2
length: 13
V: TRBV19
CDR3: ASSIGTVNTGELF

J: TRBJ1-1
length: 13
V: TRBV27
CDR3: ASSWIARGDTEAF

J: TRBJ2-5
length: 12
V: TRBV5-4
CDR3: ASSPGGLEETQY

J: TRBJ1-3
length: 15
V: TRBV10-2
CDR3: ASSELGQSSLWNTIY

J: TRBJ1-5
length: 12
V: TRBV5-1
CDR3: ASSPGQFTQPQH

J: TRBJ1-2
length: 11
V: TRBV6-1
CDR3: ASSETGPYGYT

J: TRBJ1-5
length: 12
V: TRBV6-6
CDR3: ASSRQGLGKPQH

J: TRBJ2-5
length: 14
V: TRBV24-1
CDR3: ATSDKGGRGIETQY

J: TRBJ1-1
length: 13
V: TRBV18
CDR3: ASSPVQGAKTEAF

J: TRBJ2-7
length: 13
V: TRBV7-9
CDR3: ASSAPDRHSYEQY

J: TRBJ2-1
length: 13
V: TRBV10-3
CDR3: AISPGQGIQNEQF

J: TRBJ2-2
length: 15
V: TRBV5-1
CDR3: ASSLATGGGYGGELF

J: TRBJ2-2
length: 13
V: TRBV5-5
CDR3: ASSLDRGSTGELF

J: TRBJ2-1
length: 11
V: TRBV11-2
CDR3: ASSLAGVNEQF

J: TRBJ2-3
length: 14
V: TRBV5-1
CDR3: ASSLDGGGSTDTQY

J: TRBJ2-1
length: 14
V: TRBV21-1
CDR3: ASPDRGPVWDNEQF

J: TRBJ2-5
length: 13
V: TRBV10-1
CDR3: ASSDGTGAQETQY

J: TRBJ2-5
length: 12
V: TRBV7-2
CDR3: ASSLTGLQETQY

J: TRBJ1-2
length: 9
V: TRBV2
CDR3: ASGTDYGYT

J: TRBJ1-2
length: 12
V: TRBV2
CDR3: ASSEQGDQFGYT

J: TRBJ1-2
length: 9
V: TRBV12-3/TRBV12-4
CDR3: ASGRGDGYT

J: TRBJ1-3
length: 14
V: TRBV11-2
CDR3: ASSYNLDSKGNTIY

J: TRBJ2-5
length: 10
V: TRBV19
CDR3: ASRSRQETQY

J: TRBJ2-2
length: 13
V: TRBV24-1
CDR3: ATSERQGVVGELF

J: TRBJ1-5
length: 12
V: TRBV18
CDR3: ASSLSGGNQPQH

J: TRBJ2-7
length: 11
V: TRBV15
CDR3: ATSRAYTYEQY

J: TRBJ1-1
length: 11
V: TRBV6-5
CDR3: ASSRYGTVEAF

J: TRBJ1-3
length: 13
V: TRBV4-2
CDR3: ASSQAGVSGNTIY

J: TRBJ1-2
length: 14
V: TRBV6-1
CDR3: ASSEAWGDRAYGYT

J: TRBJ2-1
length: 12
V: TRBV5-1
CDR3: ASSSDRESREQF

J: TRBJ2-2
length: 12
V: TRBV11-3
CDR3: ASSLLAGTGELF

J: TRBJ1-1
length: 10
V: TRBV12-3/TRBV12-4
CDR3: ASSFGTTEAF

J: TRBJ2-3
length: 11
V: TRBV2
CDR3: ASAGRLTDTQY